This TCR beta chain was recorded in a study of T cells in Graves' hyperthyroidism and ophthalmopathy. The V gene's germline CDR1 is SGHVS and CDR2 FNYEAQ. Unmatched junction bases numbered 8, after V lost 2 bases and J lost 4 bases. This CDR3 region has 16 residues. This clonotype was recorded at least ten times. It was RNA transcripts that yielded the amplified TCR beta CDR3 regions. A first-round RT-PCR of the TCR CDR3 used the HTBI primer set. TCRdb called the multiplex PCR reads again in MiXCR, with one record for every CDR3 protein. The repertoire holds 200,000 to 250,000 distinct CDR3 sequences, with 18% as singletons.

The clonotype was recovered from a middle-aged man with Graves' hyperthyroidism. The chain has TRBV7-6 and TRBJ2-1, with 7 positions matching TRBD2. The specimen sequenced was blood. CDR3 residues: CASSLIFSGVYNEQFF. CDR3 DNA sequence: TGTGCCAGCAGCTTAATATTCAGCGGGGTGTACAATGAGCAGTTCTTC.